A selection of T cell receptor beta chains follows, all from one sample in a study of blood T cell repertoires in COVID-19. Using immunoSEQ multiplex PCR, the repertoire was profiled, and TCRdb retains in-frame clones only, with some absent. The sample lists 260,000 or so clones; over 75% were seen once. Sequencing was carried out using peripheral blood. Receptors originate from a human donor in a cohort sampled during active COVID-19. Both conserved end residues are part of each CDR3. D genes are given only for firm matches. The size field is filled for only some rows; it gives once, few, many or a size class.

v_call: TRBV28; j_call: TRBJ2-7; clone_size: .; d_call: TRBD2; cdr3_aa: CASSMTSGGRYLEQYF; cdr3_nt: TGTGCCAGCAGTATGACTAGCGGGGGCAGATATCTCGAGCAGTACTTC
v_call: TRBV18; j_call: TRBJ2-1; clone_size: once; d_call: TRBD1; cdr3_aa: CASSPQDRGRQFF; cdr3_nt: TGTGCCAGCTCACCACAGGACAGGGGGAGGCAGTTCTTC
v_call: TRBV29-1; j_call: TRBJ1-1; clone_size: .; d_call: .; cdr3_aa: CSVAQAQAFEAFF; cdr3_nt: TGCAGCGTTGCGCAGGCTCAAGCCTTTGAAGCTTTCTTT
v_call: TRBV27; j_call: TRBJ2-1; clone_size: .; d_call: TRBD2; cdr3_aa: CASTLTSGGRGEQFF; cdr3_nt: TGTGCCAGCACCCTGACTAGCGGGGGGCGGGGTGAGCAGTTCTTC
v_call: TRBV18; j_call: TRBJ1-2; clone_size: .; d_call: TRBD1; cdr3_aa: CASSPPQAGGAYGYTF; cdr3_nt: TGTGCCAGCTCACCGCCGCAGGCAGGGGGAGCCTATGGCTACACCTTC
v_call: TRBV3-1/TRBV3-2; j_call: TRBJ2-1; clone_size: few; d_call: .; cdr3_aa: CASSQETLLLANEQFF; cdr3_nt: TGTGCCAGCAGCCAAGAAACGTTATTGCTAGCTAATGAGCAGTTCTTC
v_call: TRBV27; j_call: TRBJ2-6; clone_size: .; d_call: TRBD2; cdr3_aa: CASSDILAGATSGANVLTF; cdr3_nt: TGTGCCAGCAGTGACATATTAGCGGGGGCTACCTCTGGGGCCAACGTCCTGACTTTC
v_call: TRBV9; j_call: TRBJ1-2; clone_size: .; d_call: TRBD1; cdr3_aa: CASSFSGTGEGYTF; cdr3_nt: TGTGCCAGCAGCTTCTCCGGGACAGGCGAGGGCTACACCTTC
v_call: TRBV5-5; j_call: TRBJ1-2; clone_size: few; d_call: TRBD1; cdr3_aa: CASSPGTGLNGYTF; cdr3_nt: TGTGCCAGCAGCCCCGGGACAGGGCTTAATGGCTACACCTTC
v_call: TRBV4-1; j_call: TRBJ2-1; clone_size: .; d_call: .; cdr3_aa: CASSQEGTTYNEQFF; cdr3_nt: TGCGCCAGCAGCCAAGAAGGGACAACCTACAATGAGCAGTTCTTC
v_call: TRBV5-1; j_call: TRBJ2-3; clone_size: .; d_call: TRBD2; cdr3_aa: CASRLGLAGSDTQYF; cdr3_nt: TGCGCCAGCAGATTGGGACTAGCGGGGTCAGATACGCAGTATTTT
v_call: TRBV6-5; j_call: TRBJ1-4; clone_size: .; d_call: TRBD1; cdr3_aa: CASSNTGANEKLFF; cdr3_nt: TGTGCCAGCAGTAACACAGGGGCTAATGAAAAACTGTTTTTT
v_call: TRBV29-1; j_call: TRBJ2-1; clone_size: few; d_call: TRBD2; cdr3_aa: CSVVAGAYYEQFF; cdr3_nt: TGCAGCGTTGTAGCGGGAGCGTACTATGAGCAGTTCTTC
v_call: TRBV7-6; j_call: TRBJ1-1; clone_size: .; d_call: TRBD1; cdr3_aa: CASSFGTGGSVGEAFF; cdr3_nt: TGTGCCAGCAGCTTTGGGACAGGGGGCTCGGTGGGTGAAGCTTTCTTT
v_call: TRBV7-9; j_call: TRBJ1-2; clone_size: .; d_call: .; cdr3_aa: CASSLNTPVTPNGYTF; cdr3_nt: TGTGCCAGCAGCTTAAATACCCCCGTGACACCTAACGGCTACACCTTC
v_call: TRBV5-1; j_call: TRBJ2-5; clone_size: .; d_call: TRBD2; cdr3_aa: CASSLSTSGRQETQYF; cdr3_nt: TGCGCCAGCAGCTTAAGTACTAGCGGGAGACAAGAGACCCAGTACTTC
v_call: TRBV2; j_call: TRBJ2-2; clone_size: .; d_call: .; cdr3_aa: CASRRRSNTGELFF; cdr3_nt: TGTGCCAGCCGACGGAGATCGAACACCGGGGAGCTGTTTTTT
v_call: TRBV4-2; j_call: TRBJ1-4; clone_size: .; d_call: TRBD1; cdr3_aa: CASSQEGTGVEKLFF; cdr3_nt: TGTGCCAGCAGCCAAGAGGGGACAGGGGTTGAAAAACTGTTTTTT
v_call: TRBV7-2; j_call: TRBJ2-1; clone_size: .; d_call: .; cdr3_aa: CASSLNPPILFLYNEQFF; cdr3_nt: TGTGCCAGCAGCTTAAATCCCCCAATACTTTTCCTTTACAATGAGCAGTTCTTC
v_call: TRBV11-2; j_call: TRBJ2-5; clone_size: .; d_call: TRBD2; cdr3_aa: CASSPGVAGGRETQYF; cdr3_nt: TGTGCCAGCAGCCCCGGGGTAGCGGGGGGGCGGGAGACCCAGTACTTC
v_call: TRBV2; j_call: TRBJ2-7; clone_size: .; d_call: .; cdr3_aa: CASSSPREQYF; cdr3_nt: TGTGCCAGCAGTTCTCCCCGCGAGCAGTACTTC
v_call: TRBV19; j_call: TRBJ2-7; clone_size: .; d_call: TRBD2; cdr3_aa: CASSMLSAGAGYEQYF; cdr3_nt: TGTGCCAGTAGTATGTTATCGGCGGGAGCTGGCTACGAGCAGTACTTC
v_call: TRBV18; j_call: TRBJ2-3; clone_size: .; d_call: TRBD1; cdr3_aa: CASSGPRDRGRDTQYF; cdr3_nt: TGTGCCAGCTCCGGTCCTAGGGACAGGGGTCGGGATACGCAGTATTTT
v_call: TRBV3-1/TRBV3-2; j_call: TRBJ2-5; clone_size: .; d_call: TRBD2; cdr3_aa: CASSQDQTGRGQETQYF; cdr3_nt: TGTGCCAGCAGCCAAGATCAGACGGGGCGGGGGCAAGAGACCCAGTACTTC
v_call: TRBV6-2/TRBV6-3; j_call: TRBJ2-3; clone_size: .; d_call: TRBD2; cdr3_aa: CASSYEATSGTWDTQYF; cdr3_nt: TGTGCCAGCAGTTACGAAGCGACTAGCGGGACATGGGATACGCAGTATTTT
v_call: TRBV3-1/TRBV3-2; j_call: TRBJ2-5; clone_size: .; d_call: TRBD2; cdr3_aa: CASSQGLAVETQYF; cdr3_nt: TGTGCCAGCAGCCAAGGGCTAGCGGTGGAGACCCAGTACTTC
v_call: TRBV11-2; j_call: TRBJ2-7; clone_size: few; d_call: TRBD2; cdr3_aa: CASSWGGYEQYF; cdr3_nt: TGTGCCAGCAGCTGGGGGGGTTACGAGCAGTACTTC
v_call: TRBV5-1; j_call: TRBJ2-3; clone_size: .; d_call: .; cdr3_aa: CASSLYTDTQYF; cdr3_nt: TGCGCCAGCAGCTTATATACAGATACGCAGTATTTT
v_call: TRBV28; j_call: TRBJ1-2; clone_size: .; d_call: .; cdr3_aa: CASSVNYGYTF; cdr3_nt: TGTGCCAGCAGCGTGAACTATGGCTACACCTTC
v_call: TRBV6-5; j_call: TRBJ1-2; clone_size: .; d_call: .; cdr3_aa: CASSYFGGVGYTF; cdr3_nt: TGTGCCAGCAGTTACTTCGGGGGGGTCGGCTACACCTTC
v_call: TRBV23-1; j_call: TRBJ2-5; clone_size: .; d_call: TRBD1; cdr3_aa: CASSIGTGKETQYF; cdr3_nt: TGCGCCAGCAGTATCGGGACAGGAAAAGAGACCCAGTACTTC
v_call: TRBV16; j_call: TRBJ1-3; clone_size: .; d_call: .; cdr3_aa: CASSPRSSGNTIYF; cdr3_nt: TGTGCCAGCAGCCCCCGCAGCTCTGGAAACACCATATATTTT
v_call: TRBV6-2/TRBV6-3; j_call: TRBJ1-5; clone_size: .; d_call: .; cdr3_aa: CASSYPGERQPQHF; cdr3_nt: TGTGCCAGCAGTTATCCAGGGGAGCGTCAGCCCCAGCATTTT
v_call: TRBV19; j_call: TRBJ2-3; clone_size: .; d_call: TRBD2; cdr3_aa: CASSIGPGGDTQYF; cdr3_nt: TGTGCCAGTAGTATAGGGCCGGGAGGTGATACGCAGTATTTT
v_call: TRBV2; j_call: TRBJ1-4; clone_size: few; d_call: TRBD1; cdr3_aa: CASSGPGQKNEKLFF; cdr3_nt: TGTGCCAGCAGTGGACCGGGACAGAAGAATGAAAAACTGTTTTTT
v_call: TRBV6-2/TRBV6-3; j_call: TRBJ2-2; clone_size: .; d_call: TRBD1; cdr3_aa: CASSYNRGTGELFF; cdr3_nt: TGTGCCAGCAGTTACAACAGGGGAACCGGGGAGCTGTTTTTT
v_call: TRBV7-2; j_call: TRBJ1-1; clone_size: few; d_call: TRBD1; cdr3_aa: CASSLAATGLAEAFF; cdr3_nt: TGTGCCAGCAGCTTAGCGGCGACAGGGCTTGCTGAAGCTTTCTTT
v_call: TRBV7-8; j_call: TRBJ2-7; clone_size: .; d_call: TRBD2; cdr3_aa: CASSLSGKSYEQYF; cdr3_nt: TGTGCCAGCAGCCTAAGCGGGAAATCCTACGAGCAGTACTTC
v_call: TRBV4-2; j_call: TRBJ2-1; clone_size: .; d_call: .; cdr3_aa: CASRRAPLANNEQFF; cdr3_nt: TGTGCCAGCAGAAGGGCCCCACTAGCAAACAATGAGCAGTTCTTC
v_call: TRBV27; j_call: TRBJ1-4; clone_size: once; d_call: .; cdr3_aa: CASSSPRGGANEKLFF; cdr3_nt: TGTGCCAGCAGTTCCCCTAGGGGTGGTGCTAATGAAAAACTGTTTTTT
v_call: TRBV28; j_call: TRBJ1-1; clone_size: .; d_call: .; cdr3_aa: CASSTPRGTTEAFF; cdr3_nt: TGTGCCAGCAGCACCCCGAGGGGGACCACTGAAGCTTTCTTT
v_call: TRBV27; j_call: TRBJ1-6; clone_size: .; d_call: .; cdr3_aa: CASSFPRRGVNSPLHF; cdr3_nt: TGTGCCAGCAGTTTCCCCCGTCGGGGTGTCAATTCACCCCTCCACTTT
v_call: TRBV6-6; j_call: TRBJ1-4; clone_size: .; d_call: TRBD1; cdr3_aa: CATDGFGTGSEKLFF; cdr3_nt: TGTGCCACAGACGGATTTGGGACAGGGTCTGAAAAACTGTTTTTT
v_call: TRBV5-6; j_call: TRBJ2-5; clone_size: .; d_call: TRBD2; cdr3_aa: CASSLTLAGGETQYF; cdr3_nt: TGTGCCAGCAGCTTGACCCTGGCGGGAGGCGAGACCCAGTACTTC
v_call: TRBV25-1; j_call: TRBJ2-1; clone_size: .; d_call: .; cdr3_aa: CASSQINEQFF; cdr3_nt: TGTGCCAGCAGTCAGATCAATGAGCAGTTCTTC